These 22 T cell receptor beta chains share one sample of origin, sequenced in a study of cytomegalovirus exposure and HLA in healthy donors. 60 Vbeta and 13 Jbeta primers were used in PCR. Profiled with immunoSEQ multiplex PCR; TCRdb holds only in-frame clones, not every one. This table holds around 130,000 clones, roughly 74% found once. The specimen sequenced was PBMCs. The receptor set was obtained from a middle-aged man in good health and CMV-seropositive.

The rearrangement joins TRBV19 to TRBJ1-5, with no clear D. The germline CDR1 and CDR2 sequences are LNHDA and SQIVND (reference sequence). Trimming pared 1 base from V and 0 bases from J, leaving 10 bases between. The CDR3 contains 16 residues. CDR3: CASSIAQAYSNQPQHF. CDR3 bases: TGTGCCAGTAGTATAGCGCAGGCCTATAGCAATCAGCCCCAGCATTTT. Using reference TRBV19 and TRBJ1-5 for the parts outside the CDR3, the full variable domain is DGGITQSPKYLFRKEGQNVTLSCEQNLNHDAMYWYRQDPGQGLRLIYYSQIVNDFQKGDIAEGYSVSREKKESFPLTVTSAQKNPTAFYLCASSIAQAYSNQPQHFGDGTRLSIL.

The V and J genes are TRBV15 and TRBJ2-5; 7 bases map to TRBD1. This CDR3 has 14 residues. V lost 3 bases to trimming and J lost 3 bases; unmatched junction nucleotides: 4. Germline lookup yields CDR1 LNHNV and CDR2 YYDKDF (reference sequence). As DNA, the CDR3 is TGTGCCACCAGCAGCGACAGGGCCAAAGAGACCCAGTACTTC. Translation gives CATSSDRAKETQYF.

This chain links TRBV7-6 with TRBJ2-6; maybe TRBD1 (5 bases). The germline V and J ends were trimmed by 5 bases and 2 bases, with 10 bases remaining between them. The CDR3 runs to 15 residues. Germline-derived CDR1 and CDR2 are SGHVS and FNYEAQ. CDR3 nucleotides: TGTGCCAGCAGCACAGGACCTACTGGGGCCAACGTCCTGACTTTC. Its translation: CASSTGPTGANVLTF.

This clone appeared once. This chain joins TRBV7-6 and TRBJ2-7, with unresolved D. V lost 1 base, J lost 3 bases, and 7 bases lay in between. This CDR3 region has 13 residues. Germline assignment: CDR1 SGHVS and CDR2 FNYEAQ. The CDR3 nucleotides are TGTGCCAGCAGCTTAGACGCGGTCTACGAGCAGTACTTC. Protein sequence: CASSLDAVYEQYF.

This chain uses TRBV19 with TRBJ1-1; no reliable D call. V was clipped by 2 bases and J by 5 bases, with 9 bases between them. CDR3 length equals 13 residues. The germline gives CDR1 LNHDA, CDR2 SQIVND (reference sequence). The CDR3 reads CASSISTWTEAFF. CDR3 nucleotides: TGTGCCAGTAGTATATCGACATGGACTGAAGCTTTCTTT.

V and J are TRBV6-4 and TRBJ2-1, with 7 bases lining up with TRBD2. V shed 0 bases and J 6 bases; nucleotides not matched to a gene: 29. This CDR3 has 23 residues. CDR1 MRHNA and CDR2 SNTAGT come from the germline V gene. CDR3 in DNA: TGTGCCAGCAGTGACTCGATTCCCCCGGGACCCACACCCGGACGGGAGGATGGCAATGAGCAGTTCTTC. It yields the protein CASSDSIPPGPTPGREDGNEQFF.

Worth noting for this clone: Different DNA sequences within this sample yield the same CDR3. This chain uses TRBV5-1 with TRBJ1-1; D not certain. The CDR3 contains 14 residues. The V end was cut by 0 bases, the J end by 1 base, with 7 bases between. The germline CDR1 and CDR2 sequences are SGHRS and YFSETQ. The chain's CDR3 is CASSLGGKNTEAFF. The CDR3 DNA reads TGCGCCAGCAGCTTGGGAGGGAAGAACACTGAAGCTTTCTTT.

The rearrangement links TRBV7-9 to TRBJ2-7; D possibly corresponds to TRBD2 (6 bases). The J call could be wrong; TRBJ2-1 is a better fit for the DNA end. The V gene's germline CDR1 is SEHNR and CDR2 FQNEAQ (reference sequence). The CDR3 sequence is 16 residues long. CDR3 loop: CASSQSGGARYNEQFF. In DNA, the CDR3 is TGTGCCAGCAGCCAAAGTGGCGGGGCCCGCTACAATGAGCAGTTCTTC.

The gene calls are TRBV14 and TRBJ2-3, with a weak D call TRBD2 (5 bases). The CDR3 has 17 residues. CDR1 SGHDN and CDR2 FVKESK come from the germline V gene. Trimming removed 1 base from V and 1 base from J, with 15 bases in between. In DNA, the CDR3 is TGTGCCAGCAGCCAAGTGGGGATGGGTAGCGGCACAGATACGCAGTATTTT. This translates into CASSQVGMGSGTDTQYF.

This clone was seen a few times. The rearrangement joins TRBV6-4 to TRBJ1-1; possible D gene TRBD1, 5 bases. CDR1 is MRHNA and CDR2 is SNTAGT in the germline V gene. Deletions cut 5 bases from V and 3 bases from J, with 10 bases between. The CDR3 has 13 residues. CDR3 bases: TGTGCCAGCAGTACGCGGGGGGACACTGAAGCTTTCTTT. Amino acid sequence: CASSTRGDTEAFF.

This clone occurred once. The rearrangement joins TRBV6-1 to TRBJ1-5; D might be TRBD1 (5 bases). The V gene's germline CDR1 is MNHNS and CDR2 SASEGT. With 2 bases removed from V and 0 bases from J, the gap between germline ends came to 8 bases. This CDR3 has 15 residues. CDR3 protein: CASSEWGDSNQPQHF. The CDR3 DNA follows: TGTGCCAGCAGTGAATGGGGGGATAGCAATCAGCCCCAGCATTTT.

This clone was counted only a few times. CDR3 amino acids: CASSSGLGTGGTASGTGELFF. Here the CDR3 DNA reads TGCGCCAGCAGCTCGGGCCTTGGGACAGGGGGCACGGCTAGCGGAACCGGGGAGCTGTTTTTT. This chain uses TRBV5-1 with TRBJ2-2; the match to TRBD1 covers 12 bases. CDR3 size: 21 residues. Germline V lookup: CDR1 SGHRS, CDR2 YFSETQ. V was clipped by 3 bases and J by 5 bases; unmatched bases: 20.

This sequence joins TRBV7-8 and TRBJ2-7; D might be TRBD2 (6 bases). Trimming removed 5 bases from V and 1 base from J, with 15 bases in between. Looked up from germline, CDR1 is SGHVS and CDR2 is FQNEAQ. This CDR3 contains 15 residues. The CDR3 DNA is TGTGCCAGCAGCCCCCGTTCGGGAGTTTCCTACGAGCAGTACTTC. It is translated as CASSPRSGVSYEQYF.

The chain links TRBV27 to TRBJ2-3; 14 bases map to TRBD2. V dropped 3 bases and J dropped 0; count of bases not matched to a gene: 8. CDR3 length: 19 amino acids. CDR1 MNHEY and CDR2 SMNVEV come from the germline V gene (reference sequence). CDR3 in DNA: TGTGCCAGCAGTTTGATCCCGGGGACTAGCGGGGGCAGCACAGATACGCAGTATTTT. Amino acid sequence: CASSLIPGTSGGSTDTQYF.

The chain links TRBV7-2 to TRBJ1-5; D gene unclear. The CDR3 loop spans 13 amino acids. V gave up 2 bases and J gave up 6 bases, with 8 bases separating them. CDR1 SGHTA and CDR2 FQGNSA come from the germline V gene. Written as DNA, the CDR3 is TGTGCCAGCAGCTTAACGGTCGGTCAGCCCCAGCATTTT. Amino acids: CASSLTVGQPQHF.

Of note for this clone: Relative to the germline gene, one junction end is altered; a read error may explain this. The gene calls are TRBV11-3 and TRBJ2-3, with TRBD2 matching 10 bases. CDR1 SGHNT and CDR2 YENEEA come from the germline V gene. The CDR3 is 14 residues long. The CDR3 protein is CASSLTSGTDTQYF. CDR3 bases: TGTGCCAGCAGCTTAACTAGCGGGACAGATACGCAATATTTT.

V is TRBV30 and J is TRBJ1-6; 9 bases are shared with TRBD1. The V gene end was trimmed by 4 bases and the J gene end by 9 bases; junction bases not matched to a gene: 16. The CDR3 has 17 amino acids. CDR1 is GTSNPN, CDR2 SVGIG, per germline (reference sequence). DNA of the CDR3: TGTGCCTGGATTCCCGGGACAGGGAACCGGAGAACTTCACCCCTCCACTTT. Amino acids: CAWIPGTGNRRTSPLHF.

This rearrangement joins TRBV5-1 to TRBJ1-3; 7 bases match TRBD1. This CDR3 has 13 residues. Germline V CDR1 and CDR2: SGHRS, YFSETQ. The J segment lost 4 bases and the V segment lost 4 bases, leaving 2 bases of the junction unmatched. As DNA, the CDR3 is TGCGCCAGCAGCGAGGGACAGGGAAACACCATATATTTT. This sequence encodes CASSEGQGNTIYF.

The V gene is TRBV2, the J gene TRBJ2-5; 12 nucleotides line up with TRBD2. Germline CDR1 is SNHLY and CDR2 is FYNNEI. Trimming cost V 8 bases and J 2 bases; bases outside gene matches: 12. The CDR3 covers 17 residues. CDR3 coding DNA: TGTGCCAGCCTTGGGGCTAGCGGGAGGGCCGGGCAAGAGACCCAGTACTTC. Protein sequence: CASLGASGRAGQETQYF.

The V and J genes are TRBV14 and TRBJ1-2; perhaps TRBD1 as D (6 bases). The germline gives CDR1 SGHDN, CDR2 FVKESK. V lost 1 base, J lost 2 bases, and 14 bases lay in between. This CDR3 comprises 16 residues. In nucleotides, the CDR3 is TGTGCCAGCAGCCAAGCCGACAGGAGCTGGAACTATGGCTACACCTTC. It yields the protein CASSQADRSWNYGYTF.

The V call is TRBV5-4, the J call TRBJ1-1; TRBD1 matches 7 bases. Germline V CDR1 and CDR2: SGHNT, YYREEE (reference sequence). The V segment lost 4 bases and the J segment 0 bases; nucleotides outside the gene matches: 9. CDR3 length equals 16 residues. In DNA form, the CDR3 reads TGTGCCAGCAGCATCCTGGATAGGGGGCTGAACACTGAAGCTTTCTTT. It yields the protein CASSILDRGLNTEAFF.

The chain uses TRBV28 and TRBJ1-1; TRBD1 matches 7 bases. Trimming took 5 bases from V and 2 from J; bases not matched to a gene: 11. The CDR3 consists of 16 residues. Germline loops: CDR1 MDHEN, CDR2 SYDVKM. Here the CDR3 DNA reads TGTGCCAGCAGTCAGACAGGGCGCCTAACCAACACTGAAGCTTTCTTT. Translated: CASSQTGRLTNTEAFF.